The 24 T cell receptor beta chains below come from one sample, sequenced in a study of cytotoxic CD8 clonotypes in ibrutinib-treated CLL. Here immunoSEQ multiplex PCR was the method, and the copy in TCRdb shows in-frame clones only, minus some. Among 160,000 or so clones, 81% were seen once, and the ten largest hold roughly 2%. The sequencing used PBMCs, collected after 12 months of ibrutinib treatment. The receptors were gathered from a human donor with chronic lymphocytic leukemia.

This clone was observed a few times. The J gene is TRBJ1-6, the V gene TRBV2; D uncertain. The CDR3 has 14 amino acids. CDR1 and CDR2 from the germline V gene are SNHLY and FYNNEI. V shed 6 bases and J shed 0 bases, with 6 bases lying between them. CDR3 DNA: TGTGCCAGCAGGGATCGCTCCTATAATTCACCCCTCCACTTT. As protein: CASRDRSYNSPLHF.

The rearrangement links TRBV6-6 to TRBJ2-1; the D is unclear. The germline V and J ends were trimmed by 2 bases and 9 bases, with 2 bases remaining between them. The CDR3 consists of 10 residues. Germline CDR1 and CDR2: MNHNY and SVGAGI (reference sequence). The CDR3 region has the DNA TGTGCCAGCAGTTACCGTGAGCAGTTCTTC. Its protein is CASSYREQFF.

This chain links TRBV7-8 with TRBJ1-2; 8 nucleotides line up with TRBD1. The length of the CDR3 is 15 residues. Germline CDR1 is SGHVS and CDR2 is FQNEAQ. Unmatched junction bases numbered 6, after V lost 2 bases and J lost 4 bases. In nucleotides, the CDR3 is TGTGCCAGCAGCTTAAACGACAGGGGAGTCTATGGCTACACCTTC. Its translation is CASSLNDRGVYGYTF.

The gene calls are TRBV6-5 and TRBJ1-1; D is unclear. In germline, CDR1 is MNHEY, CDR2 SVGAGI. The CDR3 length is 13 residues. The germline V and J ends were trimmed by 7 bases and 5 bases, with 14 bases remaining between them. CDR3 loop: CASTHTPLTEAFF. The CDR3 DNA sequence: TGTGCCAGCACCCACACACCTCTAACTGAAGCTTTCTTT.

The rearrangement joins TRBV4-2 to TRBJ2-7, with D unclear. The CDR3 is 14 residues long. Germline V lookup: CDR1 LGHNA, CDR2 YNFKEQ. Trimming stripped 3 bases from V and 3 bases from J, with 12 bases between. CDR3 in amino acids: CASSHGGFGYEQYF. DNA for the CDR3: TGTGCCAGCAGCCACGGTGGGTTCGGCTACGAGCAGTACTTC.

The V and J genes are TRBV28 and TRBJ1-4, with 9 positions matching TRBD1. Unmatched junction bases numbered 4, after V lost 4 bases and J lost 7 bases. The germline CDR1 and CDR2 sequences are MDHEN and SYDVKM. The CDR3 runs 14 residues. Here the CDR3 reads CASSSGQGSEKLFF. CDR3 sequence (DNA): TGTGCCAGCAGTTCTGGACAGGGGAGTGAAAAACTGTTTTTT.

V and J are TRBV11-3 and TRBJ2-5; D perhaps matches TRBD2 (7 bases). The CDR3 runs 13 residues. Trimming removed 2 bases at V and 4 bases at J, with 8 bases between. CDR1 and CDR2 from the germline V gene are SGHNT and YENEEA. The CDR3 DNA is TGTGCCAGCAGCTTACGGGGGGCAGAGACCCAGTACTTC. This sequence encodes CASSLRGAETQYF.

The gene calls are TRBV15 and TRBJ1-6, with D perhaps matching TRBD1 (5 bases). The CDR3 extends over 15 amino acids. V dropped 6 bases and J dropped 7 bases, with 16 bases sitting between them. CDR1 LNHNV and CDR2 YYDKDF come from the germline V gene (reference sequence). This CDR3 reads CATSVRQGSNSPLHF. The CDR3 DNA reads TGTGCCACCAGTGTTCGGCAGGGAAGCAATTCACCCCTCCACTTT.

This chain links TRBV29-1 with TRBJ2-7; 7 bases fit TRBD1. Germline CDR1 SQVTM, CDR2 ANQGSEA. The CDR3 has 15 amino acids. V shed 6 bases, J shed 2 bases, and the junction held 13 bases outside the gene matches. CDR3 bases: TGCAGCGTCCTTACAGCCCGGACAGGAACCTACGAGCAGTACTTC. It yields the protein CSVLTARTGTYEQYF.

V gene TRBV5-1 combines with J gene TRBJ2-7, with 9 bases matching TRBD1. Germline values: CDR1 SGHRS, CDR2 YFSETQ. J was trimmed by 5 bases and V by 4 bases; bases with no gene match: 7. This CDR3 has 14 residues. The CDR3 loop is CASSPGQGDDEQYF. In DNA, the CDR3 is TGCGCCAGCAGCCCGGGACAGGGTGACGACGAGCAGTACTTC. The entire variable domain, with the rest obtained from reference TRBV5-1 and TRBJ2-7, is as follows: KAGVTQTPRYLIKTRGQQVTLSCSPISGHRSVSWYQQTPGQGLQFLFEYFSETQRNKGNFPGRFSGRQFSNSRSEMNVSTLELGDSALYLCASSPGQGDDEQYFGPGTRLTVT.

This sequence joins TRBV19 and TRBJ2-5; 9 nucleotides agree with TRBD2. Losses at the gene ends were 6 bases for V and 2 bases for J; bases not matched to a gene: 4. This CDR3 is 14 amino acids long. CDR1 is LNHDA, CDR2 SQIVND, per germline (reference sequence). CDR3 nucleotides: TGTGCCAGTAGGACTAGCGGAGTTCAAGAGACCCAGTACTTC. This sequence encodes CASRTSGVQETQYF.

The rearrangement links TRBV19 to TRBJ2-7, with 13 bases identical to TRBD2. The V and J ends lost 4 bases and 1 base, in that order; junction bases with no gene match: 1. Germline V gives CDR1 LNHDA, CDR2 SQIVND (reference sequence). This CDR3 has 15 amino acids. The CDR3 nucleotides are TGTGCCAGTAGTAGGACTAGCGGGGGATCCTACGAGCAGTACTTC. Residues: CASSRTSGGSYEQYF.

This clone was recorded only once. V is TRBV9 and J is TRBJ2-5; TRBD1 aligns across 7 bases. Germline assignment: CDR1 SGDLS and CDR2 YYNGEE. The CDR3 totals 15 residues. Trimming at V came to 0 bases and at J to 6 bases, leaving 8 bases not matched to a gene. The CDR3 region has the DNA TGTGCCAGCAGCGTAGAAGGGACAGCGTCACAGACCCAGTACTTC. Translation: CASSVEGTASQTQYF.

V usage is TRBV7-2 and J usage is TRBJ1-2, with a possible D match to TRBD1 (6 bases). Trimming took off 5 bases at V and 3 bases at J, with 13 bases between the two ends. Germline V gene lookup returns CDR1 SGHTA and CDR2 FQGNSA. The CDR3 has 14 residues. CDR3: CASSPDRQHYGYTF. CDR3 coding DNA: TGTGCCAGCAGCCCGGACAGACAACACTATGGCTACACCTTC.

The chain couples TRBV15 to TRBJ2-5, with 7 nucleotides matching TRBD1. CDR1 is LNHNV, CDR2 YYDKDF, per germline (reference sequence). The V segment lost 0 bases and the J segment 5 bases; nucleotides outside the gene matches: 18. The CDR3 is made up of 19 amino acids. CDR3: CATSRDSPRAGGVGETQYF. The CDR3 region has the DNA TGTGCCACCAGCAGAGATTCCCCCCGGGCAGGGGGTGTAGGGGAGACCCAGTACTTC.

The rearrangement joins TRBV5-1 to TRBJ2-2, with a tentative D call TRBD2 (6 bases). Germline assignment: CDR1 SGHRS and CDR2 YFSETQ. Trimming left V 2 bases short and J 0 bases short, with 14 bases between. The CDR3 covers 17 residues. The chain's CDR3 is CASSFPGAYTNTGELFF. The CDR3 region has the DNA TGCGCCAGCAGCTTCCCGGGAGCCTATACGAACACCGGGGAGCTGTTTTTT.

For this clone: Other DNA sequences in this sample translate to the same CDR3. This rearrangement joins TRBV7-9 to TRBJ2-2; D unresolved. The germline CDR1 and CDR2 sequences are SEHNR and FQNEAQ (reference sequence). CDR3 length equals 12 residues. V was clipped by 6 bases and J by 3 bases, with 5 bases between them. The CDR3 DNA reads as TGTGCCAGCAGTCCTTACACCGGGGAGCTGTTTTTT. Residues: CASSPYTGELFF.

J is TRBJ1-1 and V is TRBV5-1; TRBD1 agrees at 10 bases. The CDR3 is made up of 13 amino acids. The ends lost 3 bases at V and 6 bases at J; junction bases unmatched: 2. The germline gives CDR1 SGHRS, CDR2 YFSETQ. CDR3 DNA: TGCGCCAGCAGCTCGGACAGGGGGGCTGAAGCTTTCTTT. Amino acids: CASSSDRGAEAFF.

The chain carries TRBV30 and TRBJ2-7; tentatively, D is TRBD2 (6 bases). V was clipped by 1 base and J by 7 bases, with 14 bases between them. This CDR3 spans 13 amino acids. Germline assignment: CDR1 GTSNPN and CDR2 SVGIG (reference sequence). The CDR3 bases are TGTGCCTGGAGTGATAAGGGACTTGGGGAGCAGTACTTC. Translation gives CAWSDKGLGEQYF. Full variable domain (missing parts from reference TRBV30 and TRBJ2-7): SQTIHQWPATLVQPVGSPLSLECTVEGTSNPNLYWYRQAAGRGLQLLFYSVGIGQISSEVPQNLSASRPQDRQFILSSKKLLLSDSGFYLCAWSDKGLGEQYFGPGTRLTVT.

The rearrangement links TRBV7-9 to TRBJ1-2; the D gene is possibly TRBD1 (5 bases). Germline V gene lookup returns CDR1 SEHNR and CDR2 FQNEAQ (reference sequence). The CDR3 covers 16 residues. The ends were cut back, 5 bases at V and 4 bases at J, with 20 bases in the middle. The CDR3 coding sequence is TGTGCCAGCAGCCCGTCTCAGGGCGGGCAGTTCTATGGCTACACCTTC. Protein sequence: CASSPSQGGQFYGYTF.

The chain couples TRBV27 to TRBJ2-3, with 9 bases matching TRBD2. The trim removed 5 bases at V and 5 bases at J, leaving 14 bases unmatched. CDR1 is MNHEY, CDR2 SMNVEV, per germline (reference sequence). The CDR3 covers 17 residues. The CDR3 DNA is TGTGCCAGCAGTCCTCGTTTAGCGGGAGCCCCGGGAGATACGCAGTATTTT. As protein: CASSPRLAGAPGDTQYF.

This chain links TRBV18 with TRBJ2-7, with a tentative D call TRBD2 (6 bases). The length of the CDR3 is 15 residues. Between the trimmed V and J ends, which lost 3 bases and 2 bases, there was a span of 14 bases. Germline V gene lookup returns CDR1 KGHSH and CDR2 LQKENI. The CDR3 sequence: CASSPSWDFPYEQYF. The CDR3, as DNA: TGTGCCAGCTCACCTTCCTGGGACTTCCCCTACGAGCAGTACTTC.

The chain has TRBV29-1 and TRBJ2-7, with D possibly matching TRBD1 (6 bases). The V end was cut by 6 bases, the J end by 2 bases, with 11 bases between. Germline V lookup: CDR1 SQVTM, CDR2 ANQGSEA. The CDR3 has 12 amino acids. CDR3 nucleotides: TGCAGCGTCTTACAGGGAGCCTACGAGCAGTACTTC. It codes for CSVLQGAYEQYF.

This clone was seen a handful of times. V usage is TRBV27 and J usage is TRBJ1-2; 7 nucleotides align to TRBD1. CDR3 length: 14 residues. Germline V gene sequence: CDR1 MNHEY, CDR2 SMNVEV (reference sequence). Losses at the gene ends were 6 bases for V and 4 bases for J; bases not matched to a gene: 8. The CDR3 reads CASRQTGTLYGYTF. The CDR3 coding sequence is TGTGCCAGCAGGCAGACAGGGACCCTCTATGGCTACACCTTC.